This T cell receptor beta chain was captured in a study of pediatric ulcerative colitis. For the study at large: Seven patients showed pancolitis and two showed left-sided colitis. General study points: Rectal repertoires separated controls, mild-moderate and acute severe colitis. A couple of rectal clonotypes were found only in ulcerative colitis patients, all of them.

Concerning this clone: The target antigen is unknown.

The data were produced by immunoSEQ multiplex PCR, yet TCRdb's version contains in-frame clones alone and is incomplete. The table lists around 61,000 clones, roughly 90% of them singletons. The trim removed 3 bases at V and 2 bases at J, leaving 4 bases unmatched. There are 15 residues in the CDR3. The germline CDR1 and CDR2 sequences are MGHRA and YSYEKL. This clonotype was sampled from a boy between 10 and 17 years old with severe ulcerative colitis. Input material: blood. The rearrangement joins TRBV4-1 to TRBJ2-1; TRBD2 agrees at 7 bases. DNA for the CDR3: TGCGCCAGCAGCCAGAGGGACTACCCCTACAATGAGCAGTTCTTC. This encodes CASSQRDYPYNEQFF.